This T cell receptor (beta chain) was found in a study of cytomegalovirus exposure and HLA in healthy donors. Study context: Previous work identified some 120 million unique TCR beta sequences from some 170 million T cells.

CDR1 and CDR2 (germline): MDHEN, SYDVKM. The V segment lost 3 bases and the J segment 8 bases; nucleotides outside the gene matches: 7. CDR3 length equals 15 residues. The PCR made use of 60 Vbeta and 13 Jbeta primers. Generated by immunoSEQ multiplex PCR, the TCRdb table keeps only in-frame clones and is missing some. The sample includes some 270,000 clones, about nine tenths seen only once; the top ten take roughly 1.5%. The sequence was collected from a girl aged 2 to 10 in good health and CMV-seronegative. Sequencing was done on a sample of PBMCs. The rearrangement joins TRBV28 to TRBJ1-4, with TRBD1 matching 9 bases. CDR3 sequence reads: CASSLPGTGREKLFF. Here the CDR3 DNA reads TGTGCCAGCAGTTTGCCCGGGACAGGGAGGGAAAAACTGTTTTTT.